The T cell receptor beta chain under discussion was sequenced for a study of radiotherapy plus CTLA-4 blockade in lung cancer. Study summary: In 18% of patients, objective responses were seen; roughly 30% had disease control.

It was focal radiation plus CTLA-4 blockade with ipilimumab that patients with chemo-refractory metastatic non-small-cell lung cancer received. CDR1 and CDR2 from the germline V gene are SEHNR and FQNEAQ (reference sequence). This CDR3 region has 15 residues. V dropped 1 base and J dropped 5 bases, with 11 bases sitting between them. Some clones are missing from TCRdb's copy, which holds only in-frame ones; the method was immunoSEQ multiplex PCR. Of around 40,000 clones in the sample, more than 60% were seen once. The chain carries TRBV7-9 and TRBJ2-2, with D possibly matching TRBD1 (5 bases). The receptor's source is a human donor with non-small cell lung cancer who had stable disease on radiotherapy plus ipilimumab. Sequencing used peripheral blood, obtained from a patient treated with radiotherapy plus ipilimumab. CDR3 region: CASSLVRVWTGELFF. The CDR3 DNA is TGTGCCAGCAGCTTAGTCAGGGTTTGGACCGGGGAGCTGTTTTTT.